The sequence of this T cell receptor (beta chain) was determined in a study of blood T cell repertoires in COVID-19. Study details: From the United States, Italy and Spain came samples of acute and convalescent COVID-19. PBMCs, B-cell-depleted T cells, or T cells were the source of the cDNA or gDNA that made up the material.

Original analysis: From reference gene primer amplification, estimates of nucleated cell counts were derived. Libraries were prepared by immunoSEQ multiplex PCR; TCRdb keeps only in-frame clonotypes and omits some of them. That table is the source of V, J and clone size, and D and trimming were worked out from the DNA. The repertoire has about 260,000 clones, around 89% of them found once; the top ten carry over 3.5%. The TCR was taken from a woman aged 40 to 50 with acute or convalescent COVID-19. The source material was peripheral blood.

Here the CDR3 DNA reads TGTGCCAGCAGCGCCGGGACAGGGCATCACTATGGCTACACCTTC. Translating it yields CASSAGTGHHYGYTF. V usage is TRBV5-6 and J usage is TRBJ1-2, with TRBD1 matching 9 bases. This CDR3 is 15 amino acids long. Trimming removed 4 bases from V and 3 bases from J; junction bases left unmatched: 7. Germline assignment: CDR1 SGHDT and CDR2 YYEEEE.